This T cell receptor (beta chain) appears in the sequencing data of a study of cytomegalovirus exposure and HLA in healthy donors. In germline, CDR1 is SGHTA, CDR2 FQGNSA. With 5 bases clipped from V and 1 base from J, the junction kept 8 bases outside the gene matches. The CDR3 totals 16 residues. 13 Jbeta primers and 60 Vbeta primers were used for the PCR. Assay used: immunoSEQ multiplex PCR; TCRdb lists only in-frame clones, some missing. The top ten hold about 2.3% of the sample, which has about 150,000 clones, roughly 84% seen once. Sequencing was performed on PBMCs. This clonotype originated in a woman between 18 and 29 years old in good health and CMV-seronegative. The V call is TRBV7-2, the J call TRBJ2-3, with 8 nucleotides matching TRBD1. The CDR3 nucleotides are TGTGCCAGCAGCAAAAGACAGGGGTGGGGCACAGATACGCAGTATTTT. Translating it yields CASSKRQGWGTDTQYF.